This T cell receptor beta chain was retrieved from a study of metastatic and nonmetastatic thyroid tumors. The V gene lost 8 bases and the J gene lost 1 base, with 11 bases spanning the gap. The CDR3 loop spans 13 amino acids. Looked up from germline, CDR1 is LNHDA and CDR2 is SQIVND (reference sequence). This clone has at least ten counts. What it binds is not known. Ahead of thyroid surgery, no patient had received treatment of any kind. With MiXCR, TCRdb called clones anew from the PCR reads. The table lists under 35,000 clones, approximately 19% of them singletons. Study results and caveats: TCR beta diversity was reportedly significantly higher in malignant thyroid tumors than benign nodules, in blood and tumor.

The TCR sequence derives from a female donor with papillary thyroid cancer or a benign thyroid nodule (not recorded which). Some clones in this sample may be carry-over from other donors' samples. The chain recombines TRBV19 with TRBJ1-1; D uncertain. The specimen was blood. CDR3: CASCSMGNTEAFF. CDR3 coding DNA: TGTGCCAGTTGTAGTATGGGGAACACTGAAGCTTTCTTT.